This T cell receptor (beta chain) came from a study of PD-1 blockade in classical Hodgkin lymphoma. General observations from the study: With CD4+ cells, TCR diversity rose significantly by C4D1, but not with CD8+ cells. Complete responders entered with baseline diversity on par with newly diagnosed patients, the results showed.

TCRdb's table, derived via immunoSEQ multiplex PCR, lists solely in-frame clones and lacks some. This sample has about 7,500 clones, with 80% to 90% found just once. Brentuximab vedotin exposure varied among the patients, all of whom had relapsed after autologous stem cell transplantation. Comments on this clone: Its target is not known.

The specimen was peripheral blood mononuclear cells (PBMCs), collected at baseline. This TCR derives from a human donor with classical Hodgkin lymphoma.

The CDR3 DNA reads TGTGCCAGCAGCTTGCGGGGAAGTAACTATGGCTACACCTTC. It codes for CASSLRGSNYGYTF. The chain carries TRBV5-6 and TRBJ1-2; D is uncertain. CDR1 is SGHDT and CDR2 is YYEEEE in the germline V gene. CDR3 size: 14 residues. V lost 1 base, J lost 1 base, and 8 bases lay in between. Full variable domain (outside the CDR3, taken from reference TRBV5-6 and TRBJ1-2): DAGVTQSPTHLIKTRGQQVTLRCSPKSGHDTVSWYQQALGQGPQFIFQYYEEEERQRGNFPDRFSGHQFPNYSSELNVNALLLGDSALYLCASSLRGSNYGYTFGSGTRLTVV.